This TCR beta chain was profiled in a study of cytomegalovirus exposure and HLA in healthy donors. General study points: An analysis that was carried out later associated approximately 17,000 TCR beta sequences with HLA alleles at 0.05 false discovery rate. Clonal expansion was found to be greater in HLA-associated TCR beta chains than in equally common others in a later analysis.

Turning to this clone: Its antigen is unknown.

Per the germline V gene, CDR1 is SEHNR and CDR2 is FQNEAQ (reference sequence). Trimming left V 2 bases short and J 4 bases short, with 13 bases between. This CDR3 is 15 amino acids long. The PCR ran on 60 Vbeta and 13 Jbeta primers. TCRdb's table, derived via immunoSEQ multiplex PCR, lists solely in-frame clones and lacks some. The sample lists 95,000 to 150,000 clones; around 79% were seen once. V usage is TRBV7-9 and J usage is TRBJ2-3; perhaps TRBD2 as D (5 bases). The clonotype comes from a woman in her twenties or thirties in good health and CMV-seropositive. Sequenced sample: PBMCs. In DNA form, the CDR3 reads TGTGCCAGCAGCTTATCCAGCCTAGCACCAGATACGCAGTATTTT. Translation gives CASSLSSLAPDTQYF.